Each of the 17 T cell receptor beta chains below was sequenced from the same sample in a study of tumor-infiltrating lymphocytes in primary liver carcinoma. For blood RNA, unsorted whole blood served as the source, and germline DNA was extracted too. Making TCR beta cDNA involved around 510 ng total RNA and a constant-region primer. Libraries of TCR beta came from three nested multiplex PCR rounds with slightly modified ARM-PCR. TRBV1-TRBV30 forward primers paired with a C-beta reverse primer were used in the first two PCR rounds, which ran roughly 9 cycles each. Using its own MiXCR run on the multiplex PCR reads, TCRdb lists one record per CDR3 protein. The sample carries roughly 330,000 distinct CDR3 sequences, less than 70% recorded once. The sequenced sample consisted of peripheral blood. The receptors here all came from a man aged 40-49 years with primary liver carcinoma and hepatitis B virus infection.

The CDR3 sequence: CASSGPGRGVYEQYF. The CDR3 DNA sequence: TGTGCCAGCAGTGGGCCGGGACGGGGGGTCTACGAGCAGTACTTC. The rearrangement uses TRBV12-3 or TRBV12-4 and TRBJ2-7; TRBD2 aligns across 7 bases. V was pared by 5 bases and J by 3 bases, with 10 bases of the junction left unmatched. The CDR3 covers 15 residues.

This sequence joins TRBV5-4 and TRBJ2-1, with D tentatively TRBD2 (6 bases). The ends were cut back, 0 bases at V and 10 bases at J, with 23 bases in the middle. In germline, CDR1 is SGHNT, CDR2 YYREEE (reference sequence). This CDR3 is 17 amino acids long. CDR3 protein: CASSLDLARGLAKEQFF. CDR3 bases: TGTGCCAGCAGCTTGGACCTAGCGAGAGGTCTCGCCAAGGAGCAGTTCTTC. The full variable domain, completed using reference TRBV5-4 and TRBJ2-1, is ETGVTQSPTHLIKTRGQQVTLRCSSQSGHNTVSWYQQALGQGPQFIFQYYREEENGRGNFPPRFSGLQFPNYSSELNVNALELDDSALYLCASSLDLARGLAKEQFFGPGTRLTVL.

This clonotype was seen only a few times. The CDR3 DNA reads TGTGCCAGCAGCCAGACAGGGTCCTACAATGAGCAGTTCTTC. This codes for CASSQTGSYNEQFF. The J gene is TRBJ2-1, the V gene TRBV4-2; 7 bases are a match to TRBD1. Germline V gene data show CDR1 as LGHNA and CDR2 as YNFKEQ. The CDR3 runs to 14 residues. With 3 bases clipped from V and 1 base from J, the junction kept 0 bases outside the gene matches.

This chain uses TRBV11-2 with TRBJ2-1; 7 bases fit TRBD2. The ends lost 4 bases at V and 12 bases at J; junction bases unmatched: 21. This CDR3 is 17 amino acids long. Germline values: CDR1 SGHAT, CDR2 FQNNGV. The CDR3 loop reads CASSSTSSGYHNGWQFF. The CDR3 DNA reads TGTGCCAGCAGCTCCACCTCTAGCGGTTATCACAATGGGTGGCAGTTCTTC.

Note on this clonotype: A read error may explain this, as a much larger clone is one base away. The V and J genes are TRBV5-5 and TRBJ2-5; the match to TRBD2 covers 9 bases. The CDR3 runs to 15 residues. The V segment lost 6 bases and the J segment 5 bases; nucleotides outside the gene matches: 11. Germline V lookup: CDR1 SGHKS, CDR2 YYEKEE (reference sequence). CDR3 bases: TGTGCCAGCAACGATCTTGCGGGAGGGCTGGAGACCCAGTACTTC. Amino acids: CASNDLAGGLETQYF.

Of note for this clonotype: Possible read error: a much larger clone is one base away. The rearrangement joins TRBV11-2 to TRBJ2-1; 11 nucleotides align to TRBD2. Germline V CDR1 and CDR2: SGHAT, FQNNGV. CDR3 length equals 17 residues. CDR3 loop: CASGLEGGGLAADDQFF. The CDR3 nucleotides are TGTGCCAGCGGCTTAGAGGGGGGGGGACTAGCGGCGGATGATCAGTTCTTC.

The chain joins TRBV4-1 to TRBJ1-1, with 7 nucleotides matching TRBD1. Looked up from germline, CDR1 is MGHRA and CDR2 is YSYEKL. CDR3 length equals 18 residues. The ends lost 0 bases at V and 0 bases at J; junction bases unmatched: 10. Here the CDR3 reads CASSQDPTRGYMNTEAFF. The CDR3 DNA reads TGCGCCAGCAGCCAAGATCCGACCAGGGGGTATATGAACACTGAAGCTTTCTTT.

Turning to this clonotype: Its ends do not fully match the called genes, so a read error is possible. This chain connects TRBV11-3 to TRBJ2-2, with 7 bases fitting TRBD1. Germline lookup yields CDR1 SGHNT and CDR2 YENEEA. The CDR3 has 15 amino acids. DNA of the CDR3: TGTGCTAGCAGCTTAGGGACAGTGTCGGGCGGGGAGCTGTTTTTT. Residues: CASSLGTVSGGELFF.

About this clonotype itself: A junction boundary mismatches the germline segment, possibly from a read error. The chain couples TRBV5-1 to TRBJ1-2, with a weak D call TRBD1 (5 bases). The length of the CDR3 is 14 residues. Germline CDR1 SGHRS, CDR2 YFSETQ. The CDR3 reads CASSLELGADGYTF. The CDR3 bases are TGCGCCAGCAGCTTGGAGTTAGGGGCCGATGGCTACACCTTT.

V and J are TRBV28 and TRBJ1-6, with TRBD1 identical over 7 bases. CDR1 is MDHEN and CDR2 is SYDVKM in the germline V gene. V gave up 5 bases and J gave up 6 bases; unmatched junction bases: 7. The CDR3 spans 15 residues. CDR3 sequence reads: CASSHRGEFNSPLHF. The CDR3 coding sequence is TGTGCCAGCAGTCACAGGGGTGAGTTTAATTCACCCCTCCACTTT.

This clonotype appeared once. A much larger clone differs by one base, so this may be a read error. Here the CDR3 DNA reads TGTGCCAGCAGTTACCTGACAGGGAAGAAGAAGTACGAGCAGTACTTC. It specifies CASSYLTGKKKYEQYF. The chain combines TRBV6-5 with TRBJ2-7, with TRBD1 matching over 7 bases. Germline CDR1 MNHEY, CDR2 SVGAGI. The V gene end was trimmed by 2 bases and the J gene end by 4 bases; junction bases not matched to a gene: 11. The CDR3 has 16 residues.

As for this clonotype: An end of the junction differs from the germline gene, which may be a read error. The chain carries TRBV4-1 and TRBJ2-5, with 11 bases lining up with TRBD2. Germline-derived CDR1 and CDR2 are MGHRA and YSYEKL. The CDR3 sequence is 16 residues long. The CDR3 nucleotides are TGCGCCAGCAACCAAGGTCTGGTAGCGGGAGGGGAGACCCAGTACTTC. Protein: CASNQGLVAGGETQYF.

With regard to this clonotype: A read error may produce the germline difference seen at one junction end. The chain has TRBV6-1 and TRBJ1-5, with TRBD1 matching over 8 bases. Per germline, CDR1 MNHNS and CDR2 SASEGT. CDR3 size: 17 residues. CDR3 sequence (DNA): TGTGCCAGCACCCCGGCAGGGGGCATGTCGAGCTATCAGTCCCAGCATTTT. Amino acid sequence: CASTPAGGMSSYQSQHF.

Many counts were recorded for this clonotype. The chain employs TRBV6-1 and TRBJ2-3; D gene uncertain. CDR1 is MNHNS, CDR2 SASEGT, per germline. Trimming removed 3 bases at V and 1 base at J, with 11 bases between. The CDR3 sequence is 15 residues long. CDR3 nucleotides: TGTGCCAGCAGTGAGGTGGGCTACGGCACAGATACGCAGTATTTT. Its protein product is CASSEVGYGTDTQYF.

This clonotype was recorded many times. V and J are TRBV4-3 and TRBJ1-6, with D perhaps TRBD1 (6 bases). From germline, CDR1 is LGHNA and CDR2 YSLEER. The V end lost 0 bases, the J end lost 7 bases, and 10 bases lay between the germline ends. The CDR3 has 15 amino acids. The CDR3, as DNA: TGCGCCAGCAGCCAAGAAAGGGGGGTCAATTCACCCCTCCACTTT. Residues: CASSQERGVNSPLHF.

The CDR3 is CASSLELAGTDTQYF. CDR3 DNA sequence: TGCGCCAGCAGCTTGGAACTAGCGGGTACAGATACGCAGTATTTT. The chain uses TRBV5-1 and TRBJ2-3, with 9 bases matching TRBD2. Per the germline V gene, CDR1 is SGHRS and CDR2 is YFSETQ. Trimming cost V 0 bases and J 3 bases; bases outside gene matches: 2. The CDR3 loop spans 15 amino acids.

This clonotype appeared many times. This chain connects TRBV6-2 or TRBV6-3 to TRBJ1-5; 8 bases fit TRBD1. The junction had 10 bases not matched to a gene; V was cut back by 6 bases and J by 6 bases. The germline gives CDR1 MNHEY, CDR2 SVGEGT. This CDR3 has 15 amino acids. Here the CDR3 reads CASSSSDRVAQPQHF. The CDR3 region has the DNA TGTGCCAGCAGCTCGTCGGACAGGGTAGCTCAGCCCCAGCATTTT.